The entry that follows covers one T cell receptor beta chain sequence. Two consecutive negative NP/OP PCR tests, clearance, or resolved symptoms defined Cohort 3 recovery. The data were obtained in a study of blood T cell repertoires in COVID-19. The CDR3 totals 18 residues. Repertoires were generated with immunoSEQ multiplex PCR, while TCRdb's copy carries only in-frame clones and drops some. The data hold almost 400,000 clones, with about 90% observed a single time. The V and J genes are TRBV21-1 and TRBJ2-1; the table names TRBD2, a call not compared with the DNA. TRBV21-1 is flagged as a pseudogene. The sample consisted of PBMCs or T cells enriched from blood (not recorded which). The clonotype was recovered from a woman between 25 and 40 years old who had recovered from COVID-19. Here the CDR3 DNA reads TGTGCCAGCAGCAAAATAGCCCTAGCGGGAAATTCCTACAATGAGCAGTTCTTC. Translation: CASSKIALAGNSYNEQFF.